These 14 T cell receptor beta chains were all obtained from the same sample, sequenced in a study of blood T cell repertoires in COVID-19 (dated by TCRdb to about 2020). The method behind the library was the immunoSEQ multiplex PCR assay. The clones in this table, taken by TCRdb from immuneACCESS, are in-frame only. Not every clone is retained; where verified, under half of the shortfall comes from an unresolved V gene, and the cause of the rest is unknown. The sample data list approximately 200,000 clones, and around 89% of these were observed just once. The ten largest clones take up 4% to 5% of the sample. The source material was peripheral blood. These receptors were collected from a woman in her 30s with acute or convalescent COVID-19.

This CDR3 is CASSMWAGEKLFF. The CDR3 nucleotides are TGTGCCAGTAGTATGTGGGCGGGAGAAAAACTGTTTTTT. This sequence joins TRBV19 and TRBJ1-4; the D is unclear. The CDR3 loop spans 13 amino acids. Germline V CDR1 and CDR2: LNHDA, SQIVND (reference sequence). The V end was cut by 3 bases, the J end by 8 bases, with 10 bases between.

The chain uses TRBV7-9 and TRBJ2-7; D is undetermined. The CDR3 consists of 11 residues. The germline gives CDR1 SEHNR, CDR2 FQNEAQ (reference sequence). V was cut by 4 bases and J by 7 bases, with 8 bases left in between. CDR3 sequence reads: CASSSVFEQYF. CDR3 bases: TGTGCCAGCAGCTCCGTATTTGAGCAGTACTTC.

This chain connects TRBV2 to TRBJ1-4; TRBD1 is a possible D gene (6 bases). V lost 7 bases, J lost 8 bases, and 20 bases lay in between. The CDR3 runs 15 residues. In germline, CDR1 is SNHLY, CDR2 FYNNEI. The CDR3 loop reads CASKGADSPDEKLFF. For the CDR3, the DNA is TGTGCCAGCAAAGGCGCGGACAGCCCTGACGAAAAACTGTTTTTT.

A word on this clone: The junction departs from germline at one end; a sequencing error may be responsible. V and J are TRBV20-1 and TRBJ2-7; a weak D match, TRBD2 (7 bases). Germline loops: CDR1 DFQATT, CDR2 SNEGSKA (reference sequence). The CDR3 contains 10 residues. CDR3 residues: CSASRGRELF. DNA of the CDR3: TGCAGTGCTAGTCGGGGGCGGGAGTTGTTC.

The chain links TRBV6-5 to TRBJ2-7; D may be TRBD2 (5 bases). Germline V lookup: CDR1 MNHEY, CDR2 SVGAGI. CDR3 length: 11 residues. Trimming removed 11 bases from V and 8 bases from J, with 16 bases in between. The CDR3 region has the DNA TGTGCCGGAGGCCCCCAAGGGCAGCAGTACTTC. This sequence encodes CAGGPQGQQYF.

V is TRBV6-6 and J is TRBJ1-2; D is unresolved. CDR3 size: 10 residues. Germline values: CDR1 MNHNY, CDR2 SVGAGI (reference sequence). Trimming cost V 4 bases and J 7 bases, with 4 bases left between them. The CDR3 loop is CASSSGGYTF. The CDR3, as DNA: TGTGCCAGCAGTTCGGGTGGCTACACCTTC.

The sample holds one count of this clone. The rearrangement links TRBV7-2 to TRBJ2-7; D remains unclear. Trimming shortened V by 1 base and J by 4 bases, and 8 bases separated the two germline ends. The CDR3 consists of 13 residues. Germline V gene lookup returns CDR1 SGHTA and CDR2 FQGNSA. DNA for the CDR3: TGTGCCAGCAGCTTAGGTAGATGGTACGAGCAGTACTTC. Protein: CASSLGRWYEQYF.

This sequence joins TRBV28 and TRBJ2-7; D is unresolved. Germline-derived CDR1 and CDR2 are MDHEN and SYDVKM. Between the trimmed V and J ends, which lost 2 bases and 3 bases, there was a span of 8 bases. The CDR3 is 13 amino acids. CDR3 coding DNA: TGTGCCAGCAGTTTAAACCCAGACTACGAGCAGTACTTC. Translation gives CASSLNPDYEQYF.

This clone was seen just once. This rearrangement joins TRBV19 to TRBJ1-2, with D perhaps matching TRBD1 (5 bases). The V and J ends lost 7 bases and 3 bases respectively, with 9 bases between them. The CDR3 sequence is 12 residues long. Germline V CDR1 and CDR2: LNHDA, SQIVND (reference sequence). The CDR3 protein is CASTQGHYGYTF. The CDR3 nucleotides are TGTGCCAGTACCCAGGGTCACTATGGCTACACCTTC.

The chain has TRBV2 and TRBJ2-4, with TRBD1 matching 7 bases. The CDR3 contains 12 residues. Germline V lookup: CDR1 SNHLY, CDR2 FYNNEI. With 9 bases clipped from V and 6 bases from J, the junction kept 5 bases outside the gene matches. DNA for the CDR3: TGTGCCAGTAAGGACAGGATAAACATTCAGTACTTC. This codes for CASKDRINIQYF. Combining the CDR3 with reference TRBV2 and TRBJ2-4 gives the whole variable domain EPEVTQTPSHQVTQMGQEVILRCVPISNHLYFYWYRQILGQKVEFLVSFYNNEISEKSEIFDDQFSVERPDGSNFTLKIRSTKLEDSAMYFCASKDRINIQYFGAGTRLSVL.

The chain carries TRBV10-1 and TRBJ2-3, with unresolved D. The CDR3 consists of 11 residues. V lost 3 bases and J 8 bases, leaving 6 bases between the germline ends. Germline CDR1 WNHNN, CDR2 SYGVQD (reference sequence). Written as DNA, the CDR3 is TGCGCCAGCAGTGAATTTAGTACGCAGTATTTT. Translation: CASSEFSTQYF.

J is TRBJ2-1 and V is TRBV6-6; 9 positions agree with TRBD2. The ends lost 3 bases at V and 8 bases at J; junction bases unmatched: 8. This CDR3 has 15 amino acids. The germline CDR1 and CDR2 sequences are MNHNY and SVGAGI (reference sequence). The CDR3 spells CASSYSGSFEDEQFF. The CDR3 DNA sequence: TGTGCCAGCAGTTATAGCGGGAGCTTCGAGGATGAGCAGTTCTTC.

The chain employs TRBV5-1 and TRBJ1-3; D is perhaps TRBD1 (5 bases). V was clipped by 0 bases and J by 0 bases, with 13 bases between them. CDR1 and CDR2 from the germline V gene are SGHRS and YFSETQ. The CDR3 has 17 amino acids. As DNA, the CDR3 is TGCGCCAGCAGCTTGGCTGAATCAGGGATCTCTGGAAACACCATATATTTT. Protein product: CASSLAESGISGNTIYF. Full variable domain (missing parts from reference TRBV5-1 and TRBJ1-3): KAGVTQTPRYLIKTRGQQVTLSCSPISGHRSVSWYQQTPGQGLQFLFEYFSETQRNKGNFPGRFSGRQFSNSRSEMNVSTLELGDSALYLCASSLAESGISGNTIYFGEGSWLTVV.

This clone has a handful of counts. V usage is TRBV6-5 and J usage is TRBJ2-7, with D maybe TRBD2 (6 bases). V was pared by 7 bases and J by 6 bases, with 13 bases between. Germline V gene lookup returns CDR1 MNHEY and CDR2 SVGAGI. The CDR3 extends over 12 amino acids. In DNA, the CDR3 is TGTGCCAGCAACCCCAACGGGGGCGAGCAGTACTTC. Translating it yields CASNPNGGEQYF.